Below, 15 T cell receptor beta chains from the same sample are listed, as sequenced in a study of OX40 agonist ivuxolimab in advanced cancers. The data were produced by immunoSEQ multiplex PCR, yet TCRdb's version contains in-frame clones alone and is incomplete. This table holds tens of thousands of clones, around 93% found once. Sequencing was performed on CD4+ or CD8+ T cells sorted from blood, taken in a trial of the OX40 agonist ivuxolimab. The origin of the receptors is an adult with an advanced solid tumor such as melanoma, head and neck, liver or kidney cancer.

The chain carries TRBV21-1 and TRBJ1-3; the table's D call, TRBD1, has no DNA check behind it. TRBV21-1 is a recognized pseudogene. The length of the CDR3 is 15 residues. The CDR3 is CARQGISLRGNTIYF. CDR3 DNA sequence: TGTGCCAGACAGGGGATCTCTCTGCGTGGAAACACCATATATTTT.

CDR3 region: CASSYSDGGYNEQFF. Written as DNA, the CDR3 is TGTGCCAGCAGTTACTCGGACGGCGGCTACAATGAGCAGTTCTTC. The genes are TRBV27 and TRBJ2-1; no clear D gene. CDR3 size: 15 residues. Germline CDR1 and CDR2: MNHEY and SMNVEV (reference sequence). V was trimmed by 4 bases and J by 3 bases, leaving 13 bases between them.

By frequency in the sample, this clone is medium-sized (0.01 to 0.1%). The V and J genes are TRBV7-8 and TRBJ1-2, with D possibly being TRBD1 (5 bases). V shed 1 base and J shed 3 bases, with 6 bases lying between them. Germline CDR1 reads SGHVS; CDR2 reads FQNEAQ. This CDR3 region has 13 residues. CDR3 in DNA: TGTGCCAGCAGCTTAGAGGGGTACTATGGCTACACCTTC. This codes for CASSLEGYYGYTF.

The chain recombines TRBV10-2 with TRBJ1-1, with a possible D match to TRBD1 (5 bases). The CDR3 is 12 residues long. The germline V gene has CDR1 WSHSY and CDR2 SAAADI. V lost 4 bases to trimming and J lost 4 bases, with 7 bases between them. CDR3 sequence: CASSGGFTEAFF. CDR3 coding DNA: TGCGCCAGCAGTGGGGGGTTCACTGAAGCTTTCTTT.

DNA for the CDR3: TGTGCCAGCAGCCTCGACAGCAGCACAGATACGCAGTATTTT. Its protein is CASSLDSSTDTQYF. The chain carries TRBV7-3 and TRBJ2-3; maybe TRBD1 (5 bases). The CDR3 extends over 14 amino acids. The germline V gene has CDR1 SGHTA and CDR2 FQGTGA. The V end lost 5 bases, the J end lost 0 bases, and 9 bases lay between the germline ends. The whole variable domain, remainder taken from reference TRBV7-3 and TRBJ2-3, is GAGVSQTPSNKVTEKGKYVELRCDPISGHTALYWYRQSLGQGPEFLIYFQGTGAADDSGLPNDRFFAVRPEGSVSTLKIQRTERGDSAVYLCASSLDSSTDTQYFGPGTRLTVL.

V and J are TRBV4-2 and TRBJ2-1; 7 bases match TRBD2. In germline, CDR1 is LGHNA, CDR2 YNFKEQ. The J segment lost 9 bases and the V segment lost 2 bases, leaving 10 bases of the junction unmatched. CDR3 size: 15 residues. CDR3 sequence reads: CASSQSLGLVSEQFF. The DNA for the CDR3 is TGTGCCAGCAGCCAATCCCTTGGACTAGTTAGTGAGCAGTTCTTC.

This rearrangement joins TRBV27 to TRBJ2-5; maybe TRBD2 (6 bases). Trimming cost V 6 bases and J 10 bases, with 18 bases left between them. The germline CDR1 and CDR2 sequences are MNHEY and SMNVEV (reference sequence). The CDR3 runs to 13 residues. In nucleotides, the CDR3 is TGTGCCAGCAGCCTAGGATCCCCGGGGGTCCAGTACTTC. This gives the protein CASSLGSPGVQYF.

Concerning this clone itself: At the DNA level, this CDR3 is encoded by other sequences in the same sample as well. J is TRBJ2-7 and V is TRBV9; D is uncertain. The germline V gene encodes CDR1 SGDLS and CDR2 YYNGEE. Trimming stripped 0 bases from V and 0 bases from J, with 7 bases between. CDR3 length: 14 amino acids. The CDR3 DNA is TGTGCCAGCAGCGTAGGTGTCGGCTCCTACGAGCAGTACTTC. This gives the protein CASSVGVGSYEQYF.

The chain has TRBV5-5 and TRBJ2-7; weak D call: TRBD2 (7 bases). The CDR3 consists of 13 residues. Germline-derived CDR1 and CDR2 are SGHKS and YYEKEE (reference sequence). V was trimmed by 1 base and J by 7 bases, leaving 12 bases between them. CDR3 coding DNA: TGTGCCAGCAGCTTGTTCGGGGGGCGGGAGCAGTACTTC. Protein product: CASSLFGGREQYF.

The genes are TRBV5-8 and TRBJ2-1; 9 positions match TRBD1. The CDR3 has 16 amino acids. In germline, CDR1 is SGHTS, CDR2 YDEGEE. After removal of 4 bases from V and 4 bases from J, the junction contained 9 bases not matched to a gene. CDR3 nucleotide sequence: TGTGCCAGCAGCCTCTCCGGGACAGGGATATACAATGAGCAGTTCTTC. It yields the protein CASSLSGTGIYNEQFF.

This chain joins TRBV2 and TRBJ2-1; perhaps TRBD2 as D (6 bases). Germline-derived CDR1 and CDR2 are SNHLY and FYNNEI. Trimming removed 7 bases from V and 2 bases from J, with 21 bases in between. CDR3 length: 17 amino acids. Here the CDR3 DNA reads TGTGCCAGCACGGAAATTGGAGGGACCCGCCCCTACAATGAGCAGTTCTTC. As protein: CASTEIGGTRPYNEQFF.

The gene calls are TRBV4-1 and TRBJ2-1; no reliable D call. The CDR3 runs 13 residues. Germline V CDR1 and CDR2: MGHRA, YSYEKL. Trimming shortened V by 3 bases and J by 9 bases, and 12 bases separated the two germline ends. In DNA, the CDR3 is TGCGCCAGCAGCCAGGACCGATCCCGTGAGCAGTTCTTC. Protein: CASSQDRSREQFF.

The J gene is TRBJ2-7, the V gene TRBV5-4, with a tentative D call TRBD1 (5 bases). CDR1 is SGHNT, CDR2 YYREEE, per germline (reference sequence). Between the trimmed V and J ends, which lost 4 bases and 2 bases, there was a span of 7 bases. CDR3 length equals 12 residues. The DNA for the CDR3 is TGTGCCAGCAGCGCGGACACCTACGAGCAGTACTTC. Amino acids: CASSADTYEQYF.

The V call is TRBV11-2, the J call TRBJ1-4, with 9 bases that match TRBD1. The germline CDR1 and CDR2 sequences are SGHAT and FQNNGV. The length of the CDR3 is 17 residues. Unmatched junction bases numbered 12, after V lost 2 bases and J lost 8 bases. The CDR3 DNA follows: TGTGCCAGCAGCTTACCCGGGACAGGGTTCGGCCGGGAAAAACTGTTTTTT. Encoded protein: CASSLPGTGFGREKLFF. The full variable domain, in which reference TRBV11-2 and TRBJ1-4 provide the parts outside the CDR3, is EAGVAQSPRYKIIEKRQSVAFWCNPISGHATLYWYQQILGQGPKLLIQFQNNGVVDDSQLPKDRFSAERLKGVDSTLKIQPAKLEDSAVYLCASSLPGTGFGREKLFFGSGTQLSVL.

The chain couples TRBV5-1 to TRBJ2-1; TRBD2 aligns across 10 bases. The CDR3 is 14 amino acids. V lost 4 bases, J lost 5 bases, and 3 bases stayed unmatched. Germline V gene lookup returns CDR1 SGHRS and CDR2 YFSETQ. The CDR3 nucleotides read TGCGCCAGCAGCCCTAGCGGGAGACACAATGAGCAGTTCTTC. Translation gives CASSPSGRHNEQFF. The full variable domain, in which reference TRBV5-1 and TRBJ2-1 provide the parts outside the CDR3, is KAGVTQTPRYLIKTRGQQVTLSCSPISGHRSVSWYQQTPGQGLQFLFEYFSETQRNKGNFPGRFSGRQFSNSRSEMNVSTLELGDSALYLCASSPSGRHNEQFFGPGTRLTVL.